The clone carrying this TCR beta chain was observed a few times. The germline CDR1 and CDR2 sequences are MDHEN and SYDVKM. V was clipped by 7 bases and J by 6 bases; unmatched bases: 11. CDR3 size: 15 residues. The sample comes from a study of response to subunit inactivated influenza vaccine. TCRdb independently ran MiXCR on the RT-PCR reads; one entry per CDR3 protein. The table lists a few hundred thousand distinct CDR3 sequences, 10% to 12% of them singletons. These data were also filed under a second study, of T cells expressing NK-cell markers. According to that study: The TCR beta cDNA came from 5'RACE template switching with UMIs.

The receptor comes from a man over 45 who received an inactivated influenza vaccine. The chain links TRBV28 to TRBJ2-7; the match to TRBD2 covers 11 bases. Source: PBMCs from blood, taken on the day of vaccination. The chain's CDR3 is CASTVAGGPQGEQYF. The DNA of the CDR3 is TGTGCCAGCACCGTAGCGGGAGGGCCCCAGGGCGAGCAGTACTTC.